These T cell receptor beta chains were read from a single sample in a study of blood T cell repertoires in COVID-19. Produced via immunoSEQ multiplex PCR; TCRdb's table is partial and in-frame only. The data show approximately 60,000 clones, approximately 90% seen once. What was sequenced was peripheral blood. Receptor source: a man in his forties or fifties with active COVID-19. Both conserved end residues are part of each CDR3. D genes are given only for firm matches. Clone size appears in some rows only: once, few, many, or a class for an expanded clone.

clone size: NA; J gene: TRBJ2-7; D gene: TRBD1; V gene: TRBV3-1/TRBV3-2; CDR3 DNA: TGTGCCAGCAGCCAAGACAGGGGGCTCGACGAGCAGTACTTC; CDR3 protein: CASSQDRGLDEQYF
clone size: NA; J gene: TRBJ2-1; D gene: TRBD1; V gene: TRBV7-7; CDR3 DNA: TGTGCCAGCAGCTCCTCCGCCGGGACAGGGGGTGAGCAGTTCTTC; CDR3 protein: CASSSSAGTGGEQFF
clone size: NA; J gene: TRBJ2-7; D gene: NA; V gene: TRBV4-1; CDR3 DNA: TGCGCCAGCAGCCAAGATCCGGGGTTGGGCTACGAGCAGTACTTC; CDR3 protein: CASSQDPGLGYEQYF
clone size: NA; J gene: TRBJ1-2; D gene: TRBD1; V gene: TRBV6-5; CDR3 DNA: TGTGCCAGCAGTTTAGATACCGGGACAGGGTTTGGCTACACCTTC; CDR3 protein: CASSLDTGTGFGYTF
clone size: NA; J gene: TRBJ1-2; D gene: TRBD1; V gene: TRBV28; CDR3 DNA: TGTGCCAGCAGGGGTACCGGGACAGGGAATGGCTACACCTTC; CDR3 protein: CASRGTGTGNGYTF
clone size: once; J gene: TRBJ2-3; D gene: NA; V gene: TRBV4-2; CDR3 DNA: TGTGCCAGCAGCCCCTCGACTAGCACAGATACGCAGTATTTT; CDR3 protein: CASSPSTSTDTQYF
clone size: NA; J gene: TRBJ2-5; D gene: NA; V gene: TRBV7-3; CDR3 DNA: TGTGCCAGCAGCTTACGGGATCAAGAGACCCAGTACTTC; CDR3 protein: CASSLRDQETQYF
clone size: NA; J gene: TRBJ1-5; D gene: NA; V gene: TRBV28; CDR3 DNA: TGTGCCAGCACCACGACAGATTATAGCAATCAGCCCCAGCATTTT; CDR3 protein: CASTTTDYSNQPQHF
clone size: few; J gene: TRBJ1-1; D gene: TRBD1; V gene: TRBV7-3; CDR3 DNA: TGTGCCAGCAGCTTAGAGGGGGTACAGGGGAGAGTTGGCACTGAAGCTTTCTTT; CDR3 protein: CASSLEGVQGRVGTEAFF
clone size: few; J gene: TRBJ1-6; D gene: NA; V gene: TRBV5-1; CDR3 DNA: TGCGCCAGCAGCTTGGCCGTTTTCGGTTCACCCCTCCACTTT; CDR3 protein: CASSLAVFGSPLHF
clone size: once; J gene: TRBJ2-5; D gene: NA; V gene: TRBV23-1; CDR3 DNA: TGCGCCAGCAGTCAATCCCGGTCCCCTGGGACCCAGTACTTC; CDR3 protein: CASSQSRSPGTQYF
clone size: NA; J gene: TRBJ2-3; D gene: TRBD1; V gene: TRBV4-1; CDR3 DNA: TGCGCCAGCAGCAAAAGAGGGGAGAGGGACAGGAACACAGATACGCAGTATTTT; CDR3 protein: CASSKRGERDRNTDTQYF
clone size: NA; J gene: TRBJ1-5; D gene: TRBD1; V gene: TRBV28; CDR3 DNA: TGTGCCAGCAGTTTTGGACAGGGTAGCAATCAGCCCCAGCATTTT; CDR3 protein: CASSFGQGSNQPQHF
clone size: NA; J gene: TRBJ2-7; D gene: NA; V gene: TRBV6-1; CDR3 DNA: TGTGCCAGCAGTGATATCCAGGGGCCGATTGACGAGCAGTACTTC; CDR3 protein: CASSDIQGPIDEQYF
clone size: NA; J gene: TRBJ1-4; D gene: NA; V gene: TRBV18; CDR3 DNA: TGTGCCAGCTCACCCCTCCGAGGGGGACGGGCTAATGAAAAACTGTTTTTT; CDR3 protein: CASSPLRGGRANEKLFF
clone size: NA; J gene: TRBJ1-1; D gene: NA; V gene: TRBV9; CDR3 DNA: TGTGCCAGCAGCCGATTTACAGGGATAAGAAGCACTGAAGCTTTCTTT; CDR3 protein: CASSRFTGIRSTEAFF
clone size: NA; J gene: TRBJ1-2; D gene: TRBD1; V gene: TRBV7-9; CDR3 DNA: TGTGCCAGCAGCCCCGACAGGGCGTGGTATGGCTACACCTTC; CDR3 protein: CASSPDRAWYGYTF
clone size: NA; J gene: TRBJ2-3; D gene: TRBD2; V gene: TRBV4-2; CDR3 DNA: TGTGCCAGCAGCCGGGATAGCGGGGGGTCGCGCACAGATACGCAGTATTTT; CDR3 protein: CASSRDSGGSRTDTQYF
clone size: NA; J gene: TRBJ2-5; D gene: NA; V gene: TRBV11-2; CDR3 DNA: TGTGCCAGCAGCTCAGATTACTCTCAAGAGACCCAGTACTTC; CDR3 protein: CASSSDYSQETQYF
clone size: NA; J gene: TRBJ2-3; D gene: TRBD2; V gene: TRBV9; CDR3 DNA: TGTGCCAGCAGCGTAAAGGGTGGAGCGGGAGTTGGAGATACGCAGTATTTT; CDR3 protein: CASSVKGGAGVGDTQYF
clone size: NA; J gene: TRBJ2-7; D gene: NA; V gene: TRBV13; CDR3 DNA: TGTGCCAGCAGCTCCGACAGGGAGGATGGCGAGCAGTACTTC; CDR3 protein: CASSSDREDGEQYF
clone size: NA; J gene: TRBJ1-6; D gene: NA; V gene: TRBV6-5; CDR3 DNA: TGTGCCAGCAGTCCCCGGGGGGTTAGTTCACCCCTCCACTTT; CDR3 protein: CASSPRGVSSPLHF
clone size: NA; J gene: TRBJ1-5; D gene: NA; V gene: TRBV6-1; CDR3 DNA: TGTGCCAGCAGTGAAGCCCCCCACGGGTCCCAGCCCCAGCATTTT; CDR3 protein: CASSEAPHGSQPQHF
clone size: NA; J gene: TRBJ2-7; D gene: TRBD1; V gene: TRBV2; CDR3 DNA: TGTGCCAGCAGTGTTAAACAGGGGCCATACGAGCAGTACTTC; CDR3 protein: CASSVKQGPYEQYF